Described below is a single T cell receptor (beta chain) sequence and its context. These data are taken from a study of Ad26.COV2.S vaccination and SARS-CoV-2 variants. Turning to the study itself: Donor was one of the participants in the Ad26.COV2.S arm of the COV1001 trial.

Profiling relied on immunoSEQ multiplex PCR, and the TCRdb table lists in-frame clones only, not all of them. The sample lists roughly 400,000 clones; about nine tenths were seen once. Germline V gene sequence: CDR1 MDHEN, CDR2 SYDVKM. CDR3 length: 13 residues. V was cut by 7 bases and J by 6 bases, with 15 bases left in between. Sample treatment: around 19 received Ad26.COV2.S at low or high dose, single or two shots; 5 received placebo; per-sample allocation not given. Samples analyzed were those drawn on day 63 after the first vaccine or placebo injection. Sequences were derived from peripheral blood, sampled in a trial of Ad26.COV2.S vaccine versus placebo. This TCR came from a person between 18 and 65 years old who received the Ad26.COV2.S COVID-19 vaccine or a placebo. V is TRBV28 and J is TRBJ1-2; the D is unclear. The DNA for the CDR3 is TGTGCCAGCAATTCCCCGACTCCCCATGGCTACACCTTC. Its translation is CASNSPTPHGYTF.